This TCR beta chain was recovered during a study of T-cell memory formation after mild COVID-19 (dated by TCRdb to the early 2020s). With regard to the full study: Most TCR sequence clusters were specific to one of the two donors. Longitudinal TCRalpha and TCRbeta repertoire sequencing tracked T-cell clones expanding and contracting after mild COVID-19 in a couple of donors. The cohort comprised two young, previously healthy adult volunteers, one female and one male. The research as a whole found: Some responding clones were detected in pre-infection memory, which suggested that pre-existing cross-reactive memory T cells had joined the SARS-CoV-2 response. Only a couple of mild cases were covered in the study, and larger cohorts including severe cases with pre-infection samples were considered necessary. SARS-CoV-2 specificity was not confirmed for the second-wave clones peaking on day 37. From day 15 to 85, contracting clones showed balanced CD4/CD8 phenotypes, whereas a second wave of clones that expanded from day 15 to 37 leaned towards CD4+. Contracting CD4+ clones appeared mostly in the CM and EM memory subsets, whereas CD8+ clones were enriched in EMRA.

PBMCs were isolated by Ficoll-Paque density gradient centrifugation. V ends up 1 base short and J 8 bases short, with an unmatched junction base count of 9. CDR1 and CDR2 (SGHRS, YFSETQ) derive from the germline V gene. The cysteine opens and the phenylalanine closes a CDR3 of 15 amino acids. Kept here is only the CDR3 DNA, which spans 45 bases and is read in frame from base 1. Sequencing was performed on an Illumina NovaSeq 6000. TCRalpha and TCRbeta cDNA libraries were built by 5'RACE with constant-segment primers, adding sample barcodes and unique molecular identifiers. Trizol reagent was used to extract RNA from every sample. Amplification of the libraries took two PCR steps, and the second step added a second sample barcode plus Illumina TruSeq adapters. Sequencing of libraries was performed on an Illumina NovaSeq with 2 x 150 bp paired-end reads. As for the original processing: Reads were demultiplexed and collapsed into UMI-guided consensus sequences with migec v1.2.7. Using mixcr v2.1.11, UMI consensuses were aligned to TRA and TRB V and J templates and then assembled into clonotypes. A clonotype was counted as expanded or contracted only if both edgeR and NoisET called the change significant, with noise models trained on biological replicates. edgeR calls used a false discovery rate-adjusted p below 0.01 and a log2 fold-change threshold of 1. As an exploratory analysis of dynamics, PCA with hierarchical clustering was applied to max-normalized trajectories of the 1000 most abundant clonotypes. Separately sequenced CD4+ and CD8+ repertoires were used to assign a CD4 or CD8 phenotype to each responding clone. TCRdb trimmed public reads at Q25 via fastp, called clones via MiXCR and kept in-frame beta chains. Records with the same CDR3 protein are collapsed into one entry carrying the most frequent genes and DNA. The V and J calls here are based on TCRdb, not the publication. The sample table lists more than 250,000 distinct CDR3 sequences, roughly 16% of them with a count of one. The top ten hold about a fifth of the sample.

Details on this clonotype: The antigen it binds to is not known. One base away there is no much larger clone; base qualities are not given.

The sample consisted of PBMCs or a T cell subset sorted from them (not recorded which). The sequence came from a man aged 18 to 29 who had mild COVID-19 (a few samples of this study predate the infection). The sample titles of this study are shuffled in the database, so cell type and time point are left out; the donor was told from shared clones. This chain is built from TRBV5-1 and TRBJ1-2, and 9 junction bases match TRBD1. The base sequence is TGCGCCAGCAGCTTGAGGGTACAGGGGGCGACCGGCTACACCTTC. This codes for CASSLRVQGATGYTF.